This TCR beta chain comes out of a study of blood T cell repertoires in COVID-19. Cohorts were assigned according to the clinical history that participants reported. TCRdb keeps only in-frame clones here, not all; method: immunoSEQ multiplex PCR. Found here are some 390,000 clones, nearly 90% of them singletons; the top ten hold 1.7%. CDR3 length: 15 residues. Germline V CDR1 and CDR2: SGHTS, YDEGEE. The V gene lost 0 bases and the J gene lost 0 bases, with 7 bases spanning the gap. This clone was picked up one time. The material sequenced was PBMCs or T cells enriched from blood (not recorded which). This rearrangement joins TRBV5-8 to TRBJ1-3; TRBD1 is a possible D gene (5 bases). The source is a woman in her thirties who had recovered from COVID-19. In nucleotides, the CDR3 is TGTGCCAGCAGCTTGGCAGGGTCCTCTGGAAACACCATATATTTT. Amino acids: CASSLAGSSGNTIYF.